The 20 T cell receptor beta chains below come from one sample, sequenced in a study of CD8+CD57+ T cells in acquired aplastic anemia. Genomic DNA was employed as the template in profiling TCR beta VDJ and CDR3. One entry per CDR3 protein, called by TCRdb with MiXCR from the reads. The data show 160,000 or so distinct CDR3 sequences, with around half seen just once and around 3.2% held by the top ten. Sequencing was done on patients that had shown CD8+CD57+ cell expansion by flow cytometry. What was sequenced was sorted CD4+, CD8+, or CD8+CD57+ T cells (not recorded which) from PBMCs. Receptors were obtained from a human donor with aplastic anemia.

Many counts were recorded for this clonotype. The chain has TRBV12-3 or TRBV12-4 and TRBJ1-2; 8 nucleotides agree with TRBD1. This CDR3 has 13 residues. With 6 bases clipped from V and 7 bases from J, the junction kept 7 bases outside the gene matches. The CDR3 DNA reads TGTGCCAGCAGCCTCGGACAGGGAGGTGGCTACACCTTC. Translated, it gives CASSLGQGGGYTF.

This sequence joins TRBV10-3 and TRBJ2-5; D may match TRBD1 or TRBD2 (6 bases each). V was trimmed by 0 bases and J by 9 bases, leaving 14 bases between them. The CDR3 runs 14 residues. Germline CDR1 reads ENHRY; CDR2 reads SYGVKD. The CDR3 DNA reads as TGTGCCATCAGTGAGTCGATTTCTAGGGGGGCCCAGTACTTC. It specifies CAISESISRGAQYF.

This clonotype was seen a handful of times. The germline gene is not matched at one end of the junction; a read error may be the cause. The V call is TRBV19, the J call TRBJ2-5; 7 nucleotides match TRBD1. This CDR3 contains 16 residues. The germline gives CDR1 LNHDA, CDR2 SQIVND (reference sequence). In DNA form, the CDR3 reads TGTGCCAGTAGTATCACCCCCATGACAGGGTCGGAGACCCGGTACTTC. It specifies CASSITPMTGSETRYF.

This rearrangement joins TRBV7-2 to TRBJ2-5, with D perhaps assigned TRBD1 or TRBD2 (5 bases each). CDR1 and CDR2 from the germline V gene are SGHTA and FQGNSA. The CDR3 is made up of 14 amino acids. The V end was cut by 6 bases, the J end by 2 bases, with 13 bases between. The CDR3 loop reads CASRVGTGQETQYF. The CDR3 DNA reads TGTGCCAGCAGGGTCGGGACCGGTCAAGAGACCCAGTACTTC.

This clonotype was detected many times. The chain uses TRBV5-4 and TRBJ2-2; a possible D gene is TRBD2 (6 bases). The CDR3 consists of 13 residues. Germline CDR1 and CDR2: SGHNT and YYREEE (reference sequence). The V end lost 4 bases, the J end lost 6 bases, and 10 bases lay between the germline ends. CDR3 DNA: TGTGCCAGCAGCGACCGACTAGCCGGGGAGCTGTTTTTT. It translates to CASSDRLAGELFF.

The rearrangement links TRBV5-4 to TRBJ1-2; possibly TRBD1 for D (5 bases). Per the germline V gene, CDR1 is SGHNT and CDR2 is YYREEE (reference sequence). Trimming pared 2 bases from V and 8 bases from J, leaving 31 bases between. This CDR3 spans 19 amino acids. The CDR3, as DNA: TGTGCCAGCAGCTTATCCGGCAGGACGGGGCCCAAGAAAAATGGCGGCTACACCTTC. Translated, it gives CASSLSGRTGPKKNGGYTF.

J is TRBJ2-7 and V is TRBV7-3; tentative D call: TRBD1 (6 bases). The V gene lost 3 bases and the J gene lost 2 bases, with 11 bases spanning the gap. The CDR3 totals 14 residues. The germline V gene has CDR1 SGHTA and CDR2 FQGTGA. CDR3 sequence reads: CASSFTGFTYEQYF. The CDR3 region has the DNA TGTGCCAGCAGCTTCACAGGGTTCACCTACGAGCAGTACTTC.

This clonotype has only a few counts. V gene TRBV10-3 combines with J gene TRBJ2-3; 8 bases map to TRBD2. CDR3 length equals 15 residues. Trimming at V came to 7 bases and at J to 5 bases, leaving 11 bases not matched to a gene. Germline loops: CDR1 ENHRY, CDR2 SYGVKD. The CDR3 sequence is CAINRGLEERDTQYF. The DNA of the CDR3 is TGTGCCATCAATAGGGGACTAGAAGAGCGAGATACGCAGTATTTT.

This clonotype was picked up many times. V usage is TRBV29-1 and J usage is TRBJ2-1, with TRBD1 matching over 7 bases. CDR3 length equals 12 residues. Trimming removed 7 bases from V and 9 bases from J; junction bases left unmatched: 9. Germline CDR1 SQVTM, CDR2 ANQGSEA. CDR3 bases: TGCAGCGGCGGACAGGAAAACAGTGAGCAGTTCTTC. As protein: CSGGQENSEQFF.

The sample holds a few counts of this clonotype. CDR3 sequence (DNA): TGTGCCACCAGTGAAATCTTCCCCGGGACGTTGCAGCAGTACTTC. The encoded protein is CATSEIFPGTLQQYF. This chain connects TRBV24-1 to TRBJ2-7; D could derive from TRBD1 or TRBD2 (5 bases each). This CDR3 comprises 15 residues. Per germline, CDR1 KGHDR and CDR2 SFDVKD. Trimming removed 4 bases at V and 8 bases at J, with 20 bases between.

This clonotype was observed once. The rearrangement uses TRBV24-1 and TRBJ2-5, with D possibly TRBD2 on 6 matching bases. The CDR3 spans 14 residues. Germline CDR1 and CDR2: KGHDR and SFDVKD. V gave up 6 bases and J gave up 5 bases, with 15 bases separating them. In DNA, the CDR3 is TGTGCCACCAGTTCTTTGGGGGGAAAGGAGACCCAGTACTTC. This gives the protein CATSSLGGKETQYF.

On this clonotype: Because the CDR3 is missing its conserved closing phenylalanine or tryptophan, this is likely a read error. CDR3 nucleotides: TGTGCCAGTAGTATAAGACAGCTTAATGAAAAACTGTTTCTT. This translates into CASSIRQLNEKLFL. The gene calls are TRBV19 and TRBJ1-4; D is perhaps TRBD1 (5 bases). The CDR3 spans 14 residues. V was shortened by 2 bases and J by 4 bases, with 8 bases between the two germline ends. CDR1 LNHDA and CDR2 SQIVND come from the germline V gene (reference sequence).

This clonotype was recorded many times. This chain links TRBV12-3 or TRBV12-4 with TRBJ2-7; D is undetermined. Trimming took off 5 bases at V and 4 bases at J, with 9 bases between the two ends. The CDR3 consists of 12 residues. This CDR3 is CASSMDGYEQYF. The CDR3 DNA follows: TGTGCCAGCAGTATGGACGGATACGAGCAGTACTTC.

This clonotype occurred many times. CDR3 residues: CASSEYGRNYGYTF. The CDR3 nucleotides are TGTGCCAGCAGTGAATACGGCAGGAACTATGGCTACACCTTC. The chain couples TRBV25-1 to TRBJ1-2; D is undetermined. Germline CDR1 is MGHDK and CDR2 is SYGVNS. V shed 0 bases and J shed 2 bases, with 7 bases lying between them. The CDR3 is made up of 14 amino acids.

The CDR3, as DNA: TGCAGTGCTTCCGCGGATGGCTACACCTTC. Its protein product is CSASADGYTF. The genes are TRBV20-1 and TRBJ1-2; D unresolved. The CDR3 has 10 amino acids. With 5 bases removed from V and 6 bases from J, the gap between germline ends came to 7 bases. The germline V gene encodes CDR1 DFQATT and CDR2 SNEGSKA (reference sequence).

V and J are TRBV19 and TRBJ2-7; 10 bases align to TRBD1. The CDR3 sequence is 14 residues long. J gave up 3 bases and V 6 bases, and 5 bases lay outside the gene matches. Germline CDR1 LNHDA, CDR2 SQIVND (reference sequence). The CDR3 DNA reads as TGTGCCAGTAGCCGGGGACAGGGGAACTACGAGCAGTACGTC. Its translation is CASSRGQGNYEQYV.

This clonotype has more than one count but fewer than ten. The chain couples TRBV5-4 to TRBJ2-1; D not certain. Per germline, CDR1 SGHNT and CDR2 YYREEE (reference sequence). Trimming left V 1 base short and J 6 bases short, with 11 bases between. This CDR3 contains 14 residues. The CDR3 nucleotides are TGTGCCAGCAGCTTGAGACCGAATTCCAATGAGCAGTTCTTC. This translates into CASSLRPNSNEQFF.

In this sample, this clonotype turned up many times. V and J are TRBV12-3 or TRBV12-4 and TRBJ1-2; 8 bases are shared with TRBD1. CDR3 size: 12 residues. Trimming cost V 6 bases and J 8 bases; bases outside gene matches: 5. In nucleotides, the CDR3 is TGTGCCAGCAGGAGACAGGGGAGCGGCTACACCTTC. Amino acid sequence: CASRRQGSGYTF.

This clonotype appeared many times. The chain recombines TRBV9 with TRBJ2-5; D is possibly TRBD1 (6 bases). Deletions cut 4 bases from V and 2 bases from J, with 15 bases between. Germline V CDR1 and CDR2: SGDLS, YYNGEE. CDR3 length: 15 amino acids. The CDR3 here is CASSQQPGQQETQYF. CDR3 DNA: TGTGCCAGCAGCCAACAACCGGGACAACAAGAGACCCAGTACTTC.

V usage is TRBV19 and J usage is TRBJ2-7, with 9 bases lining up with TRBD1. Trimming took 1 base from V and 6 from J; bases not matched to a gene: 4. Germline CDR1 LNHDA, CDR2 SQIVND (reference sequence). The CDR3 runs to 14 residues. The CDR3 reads CASSIGTGGSEQYF. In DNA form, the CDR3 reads TGTGCCAGTAGTATAGGAACAGGGGGCAGCGAGCAGTACTTC.